This T cell receptor beta chain was observed in a study of memory CD4+ T cells and cytomegalovirus serostatus. About the research overall: Healthy Belgian adult donors included roughly nine CMV-positive and some 24 CMV-negative people. The study, taken as a whole, reports: CMV serostatus prediction reached median AUC 0.95, or 0.91 with US-trained model.

Study processing details: After removing out-of-frame reads, over 2 million distinct TCRbeta sequences remained. Method: immunoSEQ multiplex PCR; TCRdb's copy keeps in-frame clones and lacks some. V and J calls and clone size are given by that table; D and trimming were obtained from the DNA. Of about 82,000 clones listed, over 80% are singletons. Comments on this clone: Its target is not known.

Germline V gene sequence: CDR1 LGHNA, CDR2 YSLEER. V lost 2 bases to trimming and J lost 6 bases, with 13 bases between them. The CDR3 contains 14 residues. The sort gate was single viable CD3+CD4+CD8-CD45RO+ cells for memory CD4+ T cells. CMV serostatus came from serum IgG against pp150, pp28, p38, p52. This chain links TRBV4-3 with TRBJ1-1; D remains ambiguous. The TCR comes from an adult in good health and CMV-seronegative. The source material was memory CD4+ T cells from blood. The CDR3 is CASSQSWQSSEAFF. CDR3 sequence (DNA): TGCGCCAGCAGCCAATCCTGGCAGTCCTCTGAAGCTTTCTTT.